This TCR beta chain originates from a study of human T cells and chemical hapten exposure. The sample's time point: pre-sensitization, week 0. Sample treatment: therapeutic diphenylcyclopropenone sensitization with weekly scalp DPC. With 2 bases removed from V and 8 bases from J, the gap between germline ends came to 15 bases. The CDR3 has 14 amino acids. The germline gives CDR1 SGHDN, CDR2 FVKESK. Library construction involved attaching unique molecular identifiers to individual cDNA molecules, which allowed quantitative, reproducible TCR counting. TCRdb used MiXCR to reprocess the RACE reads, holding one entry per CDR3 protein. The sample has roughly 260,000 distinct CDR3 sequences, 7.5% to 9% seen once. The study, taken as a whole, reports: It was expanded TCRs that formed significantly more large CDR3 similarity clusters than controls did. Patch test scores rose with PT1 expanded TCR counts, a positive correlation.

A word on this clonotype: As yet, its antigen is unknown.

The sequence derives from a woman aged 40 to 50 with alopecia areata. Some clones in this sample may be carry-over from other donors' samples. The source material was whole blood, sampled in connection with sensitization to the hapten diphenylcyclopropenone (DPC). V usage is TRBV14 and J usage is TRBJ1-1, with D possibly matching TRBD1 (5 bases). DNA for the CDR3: TGTGCCAGCAGCCAATTTTTTACCGGGACCGAAGCTTTCTTT. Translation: CASSQFFTGTEAFF.